This entry features one T cell receptor (beta chain) sequence. The target of this receptor is not known. Base qualities were left out, and no much larger clone turns up one base away. TCRbeta CDR3 regions were amplified from genomic DNA using the immunoSEQ Assay, a bias-controlled multiplex PCR. In the authors' own workflow: Within the assay, amplification of reference gene primers was used to estimate how many nucleated cells each sample contained. To quantify the absolute abundance of each unique TCRbeta CDR3 rearrangement, sequence reads were collapsed and filtered. Productive Simpson clonality was computed per sample as the square root of Simpson's diversity index over productive rearrangements. TCRdb re-hosts the immuneACCESS table, in-frame sequences only. Its copies lack some clones; in the studies checked, an unresolved V gene accounts for under half of them, and the cause for the rest is not known. Clone size and V and J calls were adopted from that table, with D and trimming inferred from the DNA. The sample table records roughly 56,000 clones; 86% of these occur just once. Of the sample, more than 14% falls within the top ten clones.

This sample is drawn from a study of blood T cell repertoires in COVID-19 (dated by TCRdb to 2020 to 2022). The study in broad terms: Collaborator samples came from the United States, Italy and Spain and covered acute and convalescent phases of COVID-19. The prospective study material was composed of cDNA or gDNA derived from T cells, B-cell-depleted T cells, or PBMCs. Deeply sampled blood TCRbeta repertoires from subjects exposed to, actively infected with, or recovered from COVID-19 were included in the dataset. The repertoires were released in a freely available public database meant as a resource for research on the immune response to SARS-CoV-2. The samples were drawn from the first 160 participants of the ongoing ImmuneRACE study and from under 1,500 subjects provided by 6 global collaborators. Nearly every sample came with metadata listing a de-identified subject ID, COVID-19 status, age in years and sex. HLA class I and class II types, where available, came from metadata supplied by the sample provider rather than from assay-based typing. Study-wide conclusions, independent of this receptor: How much clinical and demographic metadata was included differed by source and by participant, and the metadata was provided uncurated.

Collaborating institutions collected whole blood in K2EDTA tubes following their own protocols. For TCRbeta analysis, collaborators shipped samples in one of three forms: frozen whole blood, isolated PBMCs, or DNA extracted from either of those sample types. Germline trimming amounts to 0 bases on V and 9 bases on J, with 4 as the count of junction bases outside the gene matches. Per the germline V gene, LGHNA is the CDR1 and YSLEER is the CDR2. Inclusive of the bounding cysteine and phenylalanine, the CDR3 is 16 residues long. Here the CDR3 DNA is all that survives: 48 bases in frame from base 1. Specimen: peripheral blood. The chain employs TRBV4-3 and TRBJ2-1, with 14 bases aligning to TRBD2. This receptor was obtained from a human donor in a cohort sampled during active COVID-19. At the DNA level, the sequence is TGCGCCAGCAGCCAAGATCGAGGACTAGCGGGAGGTGAGCAGTTCTTC. Protein translation: CASSQDRGLAGGEQFF.